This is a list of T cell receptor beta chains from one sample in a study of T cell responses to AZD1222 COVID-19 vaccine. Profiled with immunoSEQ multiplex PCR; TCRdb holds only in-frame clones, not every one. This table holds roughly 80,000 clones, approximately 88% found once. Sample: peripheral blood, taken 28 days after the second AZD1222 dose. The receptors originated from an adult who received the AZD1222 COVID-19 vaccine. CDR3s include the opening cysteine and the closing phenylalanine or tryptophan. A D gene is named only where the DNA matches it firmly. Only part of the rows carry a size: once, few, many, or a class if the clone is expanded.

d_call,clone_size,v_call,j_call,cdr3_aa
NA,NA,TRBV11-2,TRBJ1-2,CASSLDLIWDYGYTF
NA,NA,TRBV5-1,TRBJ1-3,CASSPRDGNTIYF
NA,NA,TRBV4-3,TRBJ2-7,CASSQVSGSGYEQYF
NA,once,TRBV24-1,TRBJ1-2,CATQRGPNYGYTF
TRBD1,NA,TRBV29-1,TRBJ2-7,CSVVDRGGITDTYEQYF
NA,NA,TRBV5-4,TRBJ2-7,CASSHRGGAVSHEQYF
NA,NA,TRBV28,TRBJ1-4,CASSWEVVNEKLFF
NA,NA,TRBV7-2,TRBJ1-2,CASSSRLGVWGYTF
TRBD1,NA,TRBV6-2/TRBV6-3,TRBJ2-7,CASSNDRADSYEQYF
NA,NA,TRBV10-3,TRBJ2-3,CAISDSRGVTDTDTQYF
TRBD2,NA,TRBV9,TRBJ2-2,CASSVGTSGGTGELFF
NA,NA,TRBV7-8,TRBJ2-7,CASSARGGKYF
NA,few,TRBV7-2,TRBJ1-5,CASSLGAIQPSNQPQHF
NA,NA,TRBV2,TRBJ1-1,CASSESGLVSGAFF
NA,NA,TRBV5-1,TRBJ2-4,CASSPQGAKNIQYF
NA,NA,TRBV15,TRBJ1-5,CATSRGQLSNQPQHF
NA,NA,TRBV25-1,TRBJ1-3,CASKGGVSGNTIYF
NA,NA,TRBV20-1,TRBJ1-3,CSALRRNTIYF
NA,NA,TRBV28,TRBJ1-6,CASSFGSRVGRGFNSPLHF
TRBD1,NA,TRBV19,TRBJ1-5,CASSTYEAGTGVRQPQHF
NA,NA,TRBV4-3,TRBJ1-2,CASSQFRSNYGYTF
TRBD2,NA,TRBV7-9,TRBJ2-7,CASSPRATSGGAFGEQYF
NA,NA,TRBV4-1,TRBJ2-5,CASSQTGHPAETQYF
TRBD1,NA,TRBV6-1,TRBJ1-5,CASSGSAGTVNQPQHF
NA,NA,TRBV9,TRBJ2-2,CASSVTGATAGELFF
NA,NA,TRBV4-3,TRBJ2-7,CASSQARGGYEQYF
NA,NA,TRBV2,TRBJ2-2,CASQEITNTGELFF
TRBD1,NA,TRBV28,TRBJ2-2,CASIGQGLAGELFF
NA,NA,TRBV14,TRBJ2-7,CASRATGPYEQYF
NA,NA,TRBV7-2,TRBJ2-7,CASSLGRGGLYEQYF
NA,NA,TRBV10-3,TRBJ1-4,CAISEGSPREKLFF
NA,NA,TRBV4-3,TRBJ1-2,CASSQGYTSNSHGYTF
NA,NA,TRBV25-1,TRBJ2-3,CASSEYSPSSPDTQYF
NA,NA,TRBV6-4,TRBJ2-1,CASSDPAGSVNEQFF
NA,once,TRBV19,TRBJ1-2,CASSIAVDSRYGYTF
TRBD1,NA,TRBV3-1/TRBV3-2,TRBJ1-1,CASSRQGPFETEAFF
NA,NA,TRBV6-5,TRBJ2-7,CASSYSGTYEQYF
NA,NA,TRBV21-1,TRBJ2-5,CASSKGGLAGSQETQYF
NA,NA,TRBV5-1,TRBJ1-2,CASSSFSRDSSGYTF